Presented here are 11 T cell receptor beta chains from one specimen sequenced in a study of cytomegalovirus exposure and HLA in healthy donors. Vbeta (60) and Jbeta (13) primers were used in the PCR. This table comes from immunoSEQ multiplex PCR, and its TCRdb copy is limited to in-frame clones, with some not included. Of about 190,000 clones listed, 75% to 90% are singletons. Sequencing was done on a sample of PBMCs. The receptors were sampled from a woman between 50 and 59 years old in good health and CMV-seropositive.

J is TRBJ2-1 and V is TRBV5-5; 9 bases map to TRBD2. V lost 4 bases and J lost 8; bases outside the gene matches: 10. The length of the CDR3 is 15 residues. Germline V gives CDR1 SGHKS, CDR2 YYEKEE (reference sequence). The CDR3 region has the DNA TGTGCCAGCAGCGTGATAGCGGGGGTGCCTGATGAGCAGTTCTTC. It is translated as CASSVIAGVPDEQFF.

The rearrangement joins TRBV28 to TRBJ2-7; 8 bases are shared with TRBD1. The length of the CDR3 is 17 residues. Trimming took 7 bases from V and 5 from J; bases not matched to a gene: 19. The germline V gene encodes CDR1 MDHEN and CDR2 SYDVKM. The CDR3 is CASTLPRLGQGSHEQYF. The CDR3 nucleotides are TGTGCCAGCACCCTACCAAGACTCGGACAGGGATCCCACGAGCAGTACTTC. Together with reference TRBV28 and TRBJ2-7, the CDR3 gives the full variable domain: DVKVTQSSRYLVKRTGEKVFLECVQDMDHENMFWYRQDPGLGLRLIYFSYDVKMKEKGDIPEGYSVSREKKERFSLILESASTNQTSMYLCASTLPRLGQGSHEQYFGPGTRLTVT.

The genes are TRBV6-1 and TRBJ1-5; tentatively, D is TRBD1 (6 bases). V was clipped by 4 bases and J by 3 bases, with 13 bases between them. Germline lookup yields CDR1 MNHNS and CDR2 SASEGT. The CDR3 contains 15 residues. Written as DNA, the CDR3 is TGTGCCAGCAGTGCGAGTACAGGGACCAATCAGCCCCAGCATTTT. Residues: CASSASTGTNQPQHF.

The chain employs TRBV6-4 and TRBJ2-3; the match to TRBD2 covers 8 bases. J lost 1 base, V lost 4 bases, and 1 base had no gene match. Per germline, CDR1 MRHNA and CDR2 SNTAGT. The CDR3 is made up of 14 amino acids. In nucleotides, the CDR3 is TGTGCCAGCAGTGTGCGGGGGGGCACAGATACGCAGTATTTT. It translates to CASSVRGGTDTQYF.

The rearrangement joins TRBV7-6 to TRBJ1-1; D might be TRBD1 (6 bases). Germline values: CDR1 SGHVS, CDR2 FNYEAQ. The germline V and J ends were trimmed by 1 base and 0 bases, with 9 bases remaining between them. The CDR3 covers 15 residues. Written as DNA, the CDR3 is TGTGCCAGCAGCTTAGTTAGGGGGATGAACACTGAAGCTTTCTTT. As protein: CASSLVRGMNTEAFF.

The chain employs TRBV18 and TRBJ2-6, with 7 bases fitting TRBD1. Germline assignment: CDR1 KGHSH and CDR2 LQKENI. J was trimmed by 0 bases and V by 2 bases; bases with no gene match: 7. The CDR3 covers 18 residues. The CDR3 protein is CASSPVGQATSGANVLTF. Here the CDR3 DNA reads TGTGCCAGCTCACCAGTCGGACAGGCCACCTCTGGGGCCAACGTCCTGACTTTC.

V gene TRBV14 combines with J gene TRBJ2-5; TRBD2 is a possible D gene (6 bases). The CDR3 has 16 residues. Germline CDR1 is SGHDN and CDR2 is FVKESK. The V gene lost 1 base and the J gene lost 5 bases, with 17 bases spanning the gap. CDR3 in amino acids: CASSQGAQPGRETQYF. The CDR3 DNA follows: TGTGCCAGCAGCCAAGGGGCACAACCGGGGAGGGAGACCCAGTACTTC.

V usage is TRBV10-1 and J usage is TRBJ2-1, with 13 bases identical to TRBD2. V shed 6 bases, J shed 6 bases, and the junction held 8 bases outside the gene matches. The CDR3 extends over 16 amino acids. The germline CDR1 and CDR2 sequences are WNHNN and SYGVQD (reference sequence). The CDR3 sequence: CASRPRLAGGLNEQFF. The CDR3 DNA follows: TGCGCCAGCAGACCTAGACTAGCGGGGGGACTCAATGAGCAGTTCTTC.

This chain links TRBV7-3 with TRBJ2-2; perhaps TRBD2 as D (7 bases). V was cut by 2 bases and J by 3 bases, with 13 bases left in between. This CDR3 has 16 amino acids. CDR1 is SGHTA, CDR2 FQGTGA, per germline. The CDR3 DNA reads as TGTGCCAGCAGCTTATCGGGGGGCCGGGACACCGGGGAGCTGTTTTTT. Translated, it gives CASSLSGGRDTGELFF.

This rearrangement joins TRBV4-3 to TRBJ2-5; D not resolved. V dropped 1 base and J dropped 0 bases, with 6 bases sitting between them. This CDR3 region has 14 residues. Germline V CDR1 and CDR2: LGHNA, YSLEER. CDR3 bases: TGCGCCAGCAGCCAAGGGCAGTACCAAGAGACCCAGTACTTC. Its protein is CASSQGQYQETQYF.

Here the CDR3 DNA reads TGTGCCTGGAGAGTCACTGGGACAGGCAATGAAAAACTGTTTTTT. Its protein product is CAWRVTGTGNEKLFF. The chain joins TRBV30 to TRBJ1-4, with TRBD1 matching 8 bases. The CDR3 length is 15 residues. Germline values: CDR1 GTSNPN, CDR2 SVGIG (reference sequence). Unmatched junction bases numbered 8, after V lost 3 bases and J lost 5 bases. The full variable domain, in which reference TRBV30 and TRBJ1-4 provide the parts outside the CDR3, is SQTIHQWPATLVQPVGSPLSLECTVEGTSNPNLYWYRQAAGRGLQLLFYSVGIGQISSEVPQNLSASRPQDRQFILSSKKLLLSDSGFYLCAWRVTGTGNEKLFFGSGTQLSVL.